In its sample, the clone carrying this T cell receptor beta chain was seen once. Clones were read by immunoSEQ multiplex PCR, and TCRdb kept only the in-frame ones, dropping some. Of 200,000 to 250,000 clones listed, around 91% are singletons. CDR3 length: 13 residues. Germline values: CDR1 MNHNY, CDR2 SVGAGI (reference sequence). V lost 7 bases and J 6 bases, leaving 15 bases between the germline ends. This record belongs to a study of blood T cell repertoires in COVID-19. Sequenced sample: PBMCs or T cells enriched from blood (not recorded which). The gene calls are TRBV6-6 and TRBJ1-2; a weak D match, TRBD1 (5 bases). The receptor was isolated from a man aged 25 to 45 who had been exposed to COVID-19. The CDR3 DNA reads TGTGCCAGCACCACCAGGGTAGCCGATGGCTACACCTTC. Its protein product is CASTTRVADGYTF.